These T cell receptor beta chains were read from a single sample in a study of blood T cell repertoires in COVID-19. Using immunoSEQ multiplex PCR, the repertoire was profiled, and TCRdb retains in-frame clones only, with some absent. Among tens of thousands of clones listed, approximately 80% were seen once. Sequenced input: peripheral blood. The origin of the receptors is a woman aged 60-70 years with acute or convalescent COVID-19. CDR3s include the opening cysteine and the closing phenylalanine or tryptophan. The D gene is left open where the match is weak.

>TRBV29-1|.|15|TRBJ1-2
CSVDLRRSQNYGYTF
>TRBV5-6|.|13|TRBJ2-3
CASSFPSADTQYF
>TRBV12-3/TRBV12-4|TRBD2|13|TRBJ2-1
CASSLARGDEQFF
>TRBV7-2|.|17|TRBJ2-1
CASSPRLDRYSYNEQFF
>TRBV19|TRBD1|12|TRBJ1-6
CASRQGYSPLHF
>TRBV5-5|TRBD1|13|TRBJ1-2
CASSLERGRGYTF
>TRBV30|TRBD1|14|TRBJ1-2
CAWSVGGSRYGYTF
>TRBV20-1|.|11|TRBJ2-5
CSALVKETQYF
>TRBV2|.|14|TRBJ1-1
CASRPQSLNTEAFF
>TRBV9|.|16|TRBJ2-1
CASSVDMESSYNEQFF
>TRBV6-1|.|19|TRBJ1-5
CASSDVPIRQTYSNQPQHF
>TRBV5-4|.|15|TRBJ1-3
CASSLDDSSGNTIYF
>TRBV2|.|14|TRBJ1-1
CASSGLLSGTEAFF
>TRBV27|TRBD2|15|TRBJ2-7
CASSQSGGAQYEQYF
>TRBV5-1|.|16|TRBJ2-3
CASSLAYEASTDTQYF
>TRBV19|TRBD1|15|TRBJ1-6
CASTYRDSGNSPLHF
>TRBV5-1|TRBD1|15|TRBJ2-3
CASSPGTARTDTQYF
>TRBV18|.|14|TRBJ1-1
CASSLRQANTEAFF
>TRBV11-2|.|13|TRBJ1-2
CASSSHRRGGYTF
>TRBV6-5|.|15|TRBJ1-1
CASSYNGQRNTEAFF
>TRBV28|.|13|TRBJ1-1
CASSLLLNTEAFF
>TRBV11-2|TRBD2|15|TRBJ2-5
CASSLGLAGQETQYF
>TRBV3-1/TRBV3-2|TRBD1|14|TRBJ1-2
CASMGLTGAYGYTF
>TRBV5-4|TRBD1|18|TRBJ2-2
CASSAGQGAIQGSGELFF
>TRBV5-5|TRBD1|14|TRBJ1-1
CASRSTGGSTEAFF
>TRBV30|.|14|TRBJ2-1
CAWSTERAYNEQFF
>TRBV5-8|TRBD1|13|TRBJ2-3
CASSRTGTDTQYF
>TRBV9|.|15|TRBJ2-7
CASSRYRSGHNEQYF